This is a list of T cell receptor beta chains from one sample in a study of PD-1 blockade in classical Hodgkin lymphoma. Produced via immunoSEQ multiplex PCR; TCRdb's table is partial and in-frame only. This sample yields roughly 7,500 clones, of which over 45% are seen a single time; roughly 10% belongs to the top ten. The sequences come from CD8+ T cells from blood, collected before the fourth cycle of nivolumab. Receptors originate from a human donor with classical Hodgkin lymphoma. Each CDR3 is given with its conserved first and last residue. The D gene is left open where the match is weak. Clone size appears in some rows only: once, few, many, or a class for an expanded clone.

V	D	size	J	CDR3	DNA
TRBV28	TRBD2	once	TRBJ2-1	CASSWVRASGIDDLELVNEQFF	TGTGCCAGCAGCTGGGTAAGGGCTAGCGGCATTGACGACCTCGAATTAGTTAATGAGCAGTTCTTC
TRBV29-1	TRBD1	once	TRBJ2-7	CSVEGQGGAEQYF	TGCAGCGTTGAAGGACAGGGGGGGGCCGAGCAGTACTTC
TRBV27	.	.	TRBJ2-7	CASSFIDRNYEQYF	TGTGCCAGCAGTTTTATCGACAGAAACTACGAGCAGTACTTC
TRBV19	.	.	TRBJ1-5	CASSIVSGGGQPQHF	TGTGCCAGTAGTATAGTTTCGGGGGGTGGTCAGCCCCAGCATTTT
TRBV28	TRBD2	.	TRBJ2-7	CASSLFGLAGGEQYF	TGTGCCAGCAGTTTATTCGGACTAGCGGGGGGTGAGCAGTACTTC
TRBV4-1	.	once	TRBJ2-3	CASSQRGVVTQYF	TGCGCCAGCAGCCAAAGGGGAGTTGTTACGCAGTATTTT
TRBV4-1	TRBD2	.	TRBJ2-7	CASSPSGTSSGEQYF	TGCGCCAGCAGCCCTTCGGGGACTAGCTCAGGGGAGCAGTACTTC
TRBV6-1	.	.	TRBJ1-2	CASSETHLNYGYTF	TGTGCCAGCAGTGAGACGCACCTTAACTATGGCTACACCTTC
TRBV7-6	.	.	TRBJ1-4	CASSFGVATNEKLFF	TGTGCCAGCAGCTTTGGAGTTGCAACTAATGAAAAACTGTTTTTT
TRBV2	TRBD2	.	TRBJ2-3	CARDTLAGGTDTQYF	TGTGCCAGGGACACACTAGCGGGAGGGACAGATACGCAGTATTTT
TRBV9	.	few	TRBJ1-4	CASSVDPIGATNEKLFF	TGTGCCAGCAGCGTCGATCCAATCGGGGCAACTAATGAAAAACTGTTTTTT
TRBV10-2	.	.	TRBJ2-1	CATREGSVGYEQFF	TGCGCCACTCGGGAAGGTTCCGTAGGCTATGAGCAGTTCTTC
TRBV7-2	TRBD2	.	TRBJ2-7	CASSGTSGRNNEQYF	TGTGCCAGCAGCGGCACTAGCGGGAGGAACAACGAGCAGTACTTC
TRBV6-1	TRBD1	.	TRBJ2-2	CASSEVETGLTGELFF	TGTGCCAGCAGTGAAGTAGAGACAGGGCTGACCGGGGAGCTGTTTTTT
TRBV4-1	TRBD2	.	TRBJ2-1	CASSQASSGSREQFF	TGCGCCAGCAGCCAAGCGTCTAGCGGGAGTAGAGAGCAGTTCTTC
TRBV5-3	.	.	TRBJ2-1	CARSQRGGRNSYNEQFF	TGTGCCAGAAGCCAGAGGGGGGGCCGTAACTCCTACAATGAGCAGTTCTTC
TRBV6-1	.	.	TRBJ2-7	CASSLGATRREQYF	TGTGCCAGCAGCTTGGGAGCCACACGGCGGGAGCAGTACTTC